The 18 T cell receptor beta chains below all came from one sample that was sequenced in a study of control samples from healthy donors and cancer patients. The table came from immunoSEQ multiplex PCR; TCRdb's copy has only in-frame clones and leaves some out. The repertoire holds roughly 76,000 clones, with 94% as singletons. The sequencing sample was made of blood. These receptors came from a woman aged 40 to 50 in good health.

The chain recombines TRBV28 with TRBJ2-3, with 11 bases aligning to TRBD2. Trimming at V came to 8 bases and at J to 6 bases, leaving 4 bases not matched to a gene. The CDR3 loop spans 13 amino acids. The germline gives CDR1 MDHEN, CDR2 SYDVKM. CDR3 nucleotides: TGTGCCAGCCTAGCGGGGGGCCCCGATACGCAGTATTTT. Translated, it gives CASLAGGPDTQYF.

This rearrangement joins TRBV3-1 (or the pseudogene TRBV3-2) to TRBJ2-1; 10 bases match TRBD2. There are 16 residues in the CDR3. From germline, CDR1 is LGHDT and CDR2 YNNKEL (reference sequence). V gave up 6 bases and J gave up 0 bases; unmatched junction bases: 5. CDR3 protein: CASRPTSGISYNEQFF. The DNA for the CDR3 is TGTGCCAGCAGACCTACTAGCGGGATCTCCTACAATGAGCAGTTCTTC.

The CDR3 DNA reads TGTGCCAGCAGTGATTTCGCGGACAATGAGCAGTTCTTC. This translates into CASSDFADNEQFF. The V call is TRBV6-1, the J call TRBJ2-1; no clear D gene. Trimming cost V 3 bases and J 5 bases, with 8 bases left between them. CDR1 is MNHNS, CDR2 SASEGT, per germline. The CDR3 extends over 13 amino acids.

This chain connects TRBV9 to TRBJ1-2, with D hard to call. Germline V gene lookup returns CDR1 SGDLS and CDR2 YYNGEE. The V gene lost 4 bases and the J gene lost 0 bases, with 10 bases spanning the gap. The CDR3 contains 14 residues. In nucleotides, the CDR3 is TGTGCCAGCAGCCCACTTCTCACTAACTATGGCTACACCTTC. Its translation: CASSPLLTNYGYTF.

The chain has TRBV7-9 and TRBJ2-5; no reliable D call. Germline V gene lookup returns CDR1 SEHNR and CDR2 FQNEAQ (reference sequence). CDR3 length equals 15 residues. The germline V and J ends were trimmed by 2 bases and 5 bases, with 15 bases remaining between them. The chain's CDR3 is CASSLRVGAGETQYF. The CDR3 DNA reads TGTGCCAGCAGCTTAAGGGTTGGAGCTGGGGAGACCCAGTACTTC.

This chain links TRBV19 with TRBJ2-1, with unresolved D. This CDR3 has 15 residues. Trimming took 1 base from V and 2 from J, leaving 9 bases between them. The germline gives CDR1 LNHDA, CDR2 SQIVND (reference sequence). The DNA of the CDR3 is TGTGCCAGTAGTATAGTTCCCCTCACCTACAATGAGCAGTTCTTC. This codes for CASSIVPLTYNEQFF.

The CDR3 bases are TGTGCCAGCAGCGCTGGACCTGAAGCTTTCTTT. Protein sequence: CASSAGPEAFF. The chain uses TRBV3-1 (or the pseudogene TRBV3-2) and TRBJ1-1, with D unresolved. The CDR3 totals 11 residues. The germline V gene encodes CDR1 LGHDT and CDR2 YNNKEL (reference sequence). V lost 5 bases and J lost 6, with 7 bases in between.

The sample holds one count of this clone. CDR3 amino acids: CASSPTGDFTGGYTF. The CDR3, as DNA: TGTGCCAGCAGCCCCACAGGGGATTTTACTGGTGGCTACACCTTC. The J gene is TRBJ1-2, the V gene TRBV11-2, with TRBD1 matching over 7 bases. There are 15 residues in the CDR3. Germline V gene lookup returns CDR1 SGHAT and CDR2 FQNNGV. Trimming removed 5 bases from V and 7 bases from J; junction bases left unmatched: 13. The whole variable domain, filled in from reference TRBV11-2 and TRBJ1-2, reads EAGVAQSPRYKIIEKRQSVAFWCNPISGHATLYWYQQILGQGPKLLIQFQNNGVVDDSQLPKDRFSAERLKGVDSTLKIQPAKLEDSAVYLCASSPTGDFTGGYTFGSGTRLTVV.

This clone was seen a handful of times. The genes are TRBV12-3 or TRBV12-4 and TRBJ1-1; D not resolved. V was clipped by 4 bases and J by 3 bases, with 9 bases between them. The CDR3 sequence is 13 residues long. The CDR3 reads CASSWAGDTEAFF. The DNA of the CDR3 is TGTGCCAGCAGTTGGGCAGGTGACACTGAAGCTTTCTTT.

This chain uses TRBV7-9 with TRBJ2-7; D remains ambiguous. V was pared by 0 bases and J by 6 bases, with 9 bases between. The CDR3 runs to 13 residues. CDR1 SEHNR and CDR2 FQNEAQ come from the germline V gene (reference sequence). The CDR3 region is CASSLATSIEQYF. In nucleotides, the CDR3 is TGTGCCAGCAGCTTAGCGACCTCGATCGAGCAGTACTTC.

This sequence joins TRBV4-3 and TRBJ1-2, with D tentatively TRBD1 (6 bases). This CDR3 comprises 14 residues. The V and J ends lost 2 bases and 8 bases respectively, with 15 bases between them. Germline-derived CDR1 and CDR2 are LGHNA and YSLEER. Here the CDR3 reads CASSQRTVREGYTF. In DNA, the CDR3 is TGCGCCAGCAGCCAAAGGACAGTGAGGGAAGGCTACACCTTC.

The chain carries TRBV28 and TRBJ1-2, with no clear D. Trimming took off 0 bases at V and 8 bases at J, with 10 bases between the two ends. This CDR3 comprises 13 residues. CDR1 MDHEN and CDR2 SYDVKM come from the germline V gene. CDR3 amino acids: CASSLWNTEGYTF. The CDR3 DNA is TGTGCCAGCAGTTTATGGAATACGGAGGGCTACACCTTC.

This chain links TRBV18 with TRBJ1-5; the match to TRBD1 covers 10 bases. The CDR3 length is 18 residues. The germline gives CDR1 KGHSH, CDR2 LQKENI. Trimming removed 1 base from V and 0 bases from J; junction bases left unmatched: 6. The CDR3 is CASSPRDRGTSSNQPQHF. The CDR3 DNA reads TGTGCCAGCTCACCACGGGACAGGGGAACGAGTAGCAATCAGCCCCAGCATTTT.

The chain is built from TRBV5-8 and TRBJ1-6, with 8 bases that match TRBD1. V shed 4 bases, J shed 8 bases, and the junction held 5 bases outside the gene matches. The CDR3 is made up of 14 amino acids. CDR1 is SGHTS and CDR2 is YDEGEE in the germline V gene. CDR3 DNA: TGTGCCAGCAGCGACAGGACAGGGTATTCACCCCTCCACTTT. It yields the protein CASSDRTGYSPLHF.

The V call is TRBV15, the J call TRBJ2-7; TRBD2 matches at 8 bases. The V gene end was trimmed by 1 base and the J gene end by 7 bases; junction bases not matched to a gene: 6. Germline assignment: CDR1 LNHNV and CDR2 YYDKDF (reference sequence). This CDR3 spans 14 amino acids. The CDR3 spells CATSRVGLAWEQYF. The DNA for the CDR3 is TGTGCCACCAGCAGAGTAGGACTAGCTTGGGAGCAGTACTTC. The variable domain in full, completed from reference TRBV15 and TRBJ2-7, reads DAMVIQNPRYQVTQFGKPVTLSCSQTLNHNVMYWYQQKSSQAPKLLFHYYDKDFNNEADTPDNFQSRRPNTSFCFLDIRSPGLGDTAMYLCATSRVGLAWEQYFGPGTRLTVT.

The CDR3 DNA is TGTGCCATCAGTGAGTCGGTAGGGCTAACTGGGACCGGGGAGCTGTTTTTT. Translating it yields CAISESVGLTGTGELFF. This rearrangement joins TRBV10-3 to TRBJ2-2, with D uncertain. The CDR3 extends over 17 amino acids. The V end was cut by 0 bases, the J end by 5 bases, with 16 bases between. Germline CDR1 reads ENHRY; CDR2 reads SYGVKD.

V gene TRBV4-3 combines with J gene TRBJ2-1; TRBD2 matches at 7 bases. The CDR3 is 16 residues long. Germline CDR1 reads LGHNA; CDR2 reads YSLEER. V lost 3 bases, J lost 0 bases, and 5 bases stayed unmatched. This CDR3 is CASSHQAGSSYNEQFF. For the CDR3, the DNA is TGCGCCAGCAGCCACCAAGCGGGGAGCTCCTACAATGAGCAGTTCTTC.

For the CDR3, the DNA is TGCGCCAGCAGCTTGTGGGAGGGCCGGACCGGGGAGCTGTTTTTT. The encoded protein is CASSLWEGRTGELFF. The chain recombines TRBV5-1 with TRBJ2-2; 7 bases map to TRBD2. The V gene end was trimmed by 1 base and the J gene end by 5 bases; junction bases not matched to a gene: 5. Germline loops: CDR1 SGHRS, CDR2 YFSETQ. There are 15 residues in the CDR3.